The text below deals with one T cell receptor beta chain. This clone appeared a single time. This clone's antigen is unknown. Base qualities were left out, and no much larger clone turns up one base away. The cohort comprised 550 to 700 healthy bone marrow donors. Cohort members were all nominally healthy when sampled, although unrecorded immune exposures were likely present. The donor tested CMV seronegative, placing the donor among the approximately 360 seronegative members of the cohort. Every donor gave a peripheral blood sample, and the peripheral blood mononuclear cells from that sample were used for TCR beta sequencing. Genomic DNA was extracted from the blood cell samples with the Qiagen DNeasy Blood Extraction Kit. This sample was taken from a study of cytomegalovirus exposure and HLA in healthy donors (dated 2017 in TCRdb). For context, the study as a whole: An earlier analysis of roughly 500 of the donors reported approximately 270 Gb of sequence data and about 100 million unique TCR beta sequences from 150 million to 200 million T cells. About 310 gigabases of sequencing data and tens of millions of unique TCR sequences were included in an early release covering about 620 HLA-typed donors. Of the 350 to 450 genotyped donors, approximately 83% fell in the genetic ancestry cluster associated with self-reported Caucasian donors. The study aimed to test whether signatures of past pathogen exposure could be identified by cataloging public T cell receptors. The T cell repertoires of around 670 subjects were profiled by immunosequencing and related to cytomegalovirus serostatus. Besides the first cohort of roughly 660 subjects, a separate validation cohort made up of roughly 120 different subjects was used. High-throughput TCR immunosequencing, statistical association of individual TCRs with disease status, and machine learning were combined to predict cytomegalovirus infection status. In a later analysis, previously published TCR beta repertoires from 500 to 750 donors were re-analyzed and high-resolution HLA genotyping was added so that TCR occurrence patterns could be studied. The later analysis used no new phenotypic data to find candidate immune exposures, relying instead on TCR beta sequences and their occurrence across donors. To decide whether each TCR beta V gene segment behaved as functional or pseudogenic, an earlier analysis of some 570 of the donors relied on high-throughput TCR beta sequencing. Alongside the repertoire data, information on donor age, sex, ethnicity and CMV serostatus was compiled. Genome-wide SNP genotypes for about 65% of the roughly 670 donors were used in a later genetic analysis, which treated that subset as a discovery cohort. Every discovery cohort repertoire had been produced on one sequencing platform. HLA typing included class I and class II loci at four-digit resolution. The number of typed donors differed by locus: roughly 629-640 for A, B, C, DRB1 and DQB1; 522 for DQA1; approximately 610 for DPA1; and some 450 for DPB1. Because of strong linkage in the cohort, a few DR-DQ haplotypes were treated as single units for association and clustering. Among under 450 genotyped donors of the cohort, an average of approximately 240,000 unique TCR beta nucleotide sequences were sequenced per donor, roughly 20% of them non-productive.

The CDR3 contains 13 residues, cysteine and phenylalanine counted. The CDR3 DNA has 39 bases and is translated from base 1. CDR1 and CDR2 are drawn from the germline V gene: SQVTM, ANQGSEA. Paper-wide results and their limitations: Linkage disequilibrium might explain the correlated functional status among segregating V segments, but an unknown experimental factor could not be ruled out. CMV serostatus was the only immune exposure information available for the cohort. Strong co-occurrence of HLA alleles, especially DR and DQ, made assigning TCR associations to individual alleles difficult. According to a later analysis, most CMV-associated TCR beta chains appeared to be HLA-restricted, and the HLA associations seemed to be driven largely by CMV exposure. Compared with equally common non-associated chains, HLA-associated TCR beta chains in a later analysis were more clonally expanded and had lower generation probabilities. A few of the identified cytomegalovirus-associated TCR beta chains were confirmed in vitro to be specific for cytomegalovirus antigens. The classifier was reported to diagnose cytomegalovirus status with high specificity and sensitivity in both the original cohort and the validation cohort. A later analysis reported that several top co-occurrence clusters appeared linked to parvovirus B19, influenza, CMV and Epstein-Barr virus. A later genetic analysis associated a missense DCLRE1C variant with V-gene and J-gene trimming of TCR beta chains, and an independent cohort replicated the association. A later analysis found that TCR association rates varied across HLA loci, with DRB1 alleles showing the most associated TCRs and HLA-C alleles the fewest. This cohort had only TCR beta chains sequenced, and the lack of alpha or paired-chain data limited which features could be detected. A further reported finding was that TCR beta sequences accurately predicted the HLA-A and HLA-B alleles for most subjects in the first cohort. At a false discovery rate of 0.05, a later analysis linked 16,951 TCR beta sequences to specific HLA alleles. In a later genetic analysis, fewer N-insertions in productive TCRs were reported among donors in an Asian-associated ancestry cluster than the roughly 710-donor mean. The 87-base-pair reads could not distinguish some IMGT-functional V segments, including TRBV6-2 and TRBV6-3, so those segments were excluded. Over 15 rarely observed V segments, including chromosome 9 orphons, were excluded from the earlier analysis of about 500 of the donors because counts were too low. Roughly uniform sequencing depth across donors was assumed in presence/absence analyses, although this assumption may not hold. Because HLA typing was unavailable for some donors at each locus, only the typed subset was used in association tests. The sequencing pipeline was judged likely to have produced a cluster of highly shared sequence variants as a technical artifact. Broadly in line with IMGT annotations, most TCR beta V segments showed up in productive rearrangements about 87% or about 30% of the time in an earlier analysis of around 550 of the donors. According to the authors, the approach could potentially be generalized to other disease states and immunological phenotypes. In the study, some 160 TCR beta chains were listed as associated with cytomegalovirus. While some public TCRs were present in many individuals, most TCR sequences turned up only very rarely across donors.

Library method: the immunoSEQ multiplex PCR assay. A mixture of 60 forward primers for TCR Vbeta segments and 13 reverse primers for TCR Jbeta segments was used in the multiplex PCR. Amplification of the CDR3 region of rearranged TCR beta genes was performed with a multiplex PCR assay on genomic DNA. The amplified TCR beta libraries were sequenced on the Illumina HiSeq System as 87-base-pair reads. The published analysis was carried out like this. A later analysis counted tens of millions of unique TCR beta chains across the 666 repertoires, and 10 million to 11 million of these chains were shared by at least two donors. Raw reads were error-corrected and collapsed into unique sequences with a nearest-neighbor algorithm that merged closely related sequences to remove PCR and sequencing errors. CDR3 sequences were aligned to IMGT reference sequences to assign V, D and J gene segments. For a sequence to be retained, at least a six-nucleotide match to both a V gene segment and a J gene segment was required. Rearrangements were called productive when the CDR3 lacked stop codons and stayed in frame with V and J; all others were non-productive. CDR3 was defined by IMGT convention, running from the second conserved V-encoded cysteine to the conserved J-encoded phenylalanine. In an earlier analysis of around 540 of the donors, sequences lacking an unambiguous match to a single V gene segment were excluded. An earlier analysis of under 750 of the donors called V segments functional above 56.7% productive rearrangements and segregating when the between-donor standard deviation exceeded 5%. A statistical classification framework was built for diagnosing cytomegalovirus status from the catalog of TCR beta chain sequences. V and J gene assignment, in a later analysis, came from comparing TCR nucleotide sequences with IMGT/GENE-DB human TR gene sequences. In a later analysis, CDR3 sequences and most-parsimonious VDJ recombination scenarios were assigned using the TCRdist pipeline. In a later analysis, each TCR beta chain was defined by its CDR3 amino acid sequence together with its V-gene family, and reads without a unique V-gene family were excluded. A later analysis removed 500 to 650 highly shared, low-generation-probability nucleotide sequences to deal with suspected cross-contamination and a sequencing artifact. In a later analysis, a clonal expansion index for each public chain was calculated from normalized within-repertoire ranks of inferred template counts. A later analysis computed generation probabilities with a VDJ recombination model fitted to out-of-frame rearrangements, and checked the results against IGoR. In a later analysis, TCR-TCR, TCR-HLA and TCR-CMV co-occurrence was scored with hypergeometric tests, and a repertoire-size bias correction was applied to TCR pairs. To estimate false discovery rates, a later analysis permuted the HLA or CMV assignments 20 times. In a later analysis, co-occurring TCRs were grouped using DBSCAN, and TCRdist sequence similarity was added for clustering within HLA-allele-positive subsets. For co-occurrence clustering, repertoires with fewer than 30,000 or more than 120,000 public chains were excluded, along with 4 to 6 repertoires with anomalous nucleotide sharing. As stored in TCRdb, this immuneACCESS dataset retains in-frame rearrangements with V and J assigned. A fraction of the clones does not appear; measured against another copy, unresolved V genes explain less than half of the discrepancy, and the remainder lacks a known reason. Clone size and the V and J calls come from that table; the DNA yielded D and trimming. This sample has under 150,000 clones in its table, and 82% of those were observed once. 3.4% of the sample lies in the top ten.

The sample taken for sequencing was PBMCs. The clonotype was recovered from a male donor in good health and CMV-seronegative. The chain joins TRBV29-1 to TRBJ2-7; TRBD2 matches 9 bases in the middle. The CDR3 region has the sequence CGAGGTFPDEQYF. The DNA reads as follows: TGCGGCGCGGGGGGGACCTTCCCCGACGAGCAGTACTTC.